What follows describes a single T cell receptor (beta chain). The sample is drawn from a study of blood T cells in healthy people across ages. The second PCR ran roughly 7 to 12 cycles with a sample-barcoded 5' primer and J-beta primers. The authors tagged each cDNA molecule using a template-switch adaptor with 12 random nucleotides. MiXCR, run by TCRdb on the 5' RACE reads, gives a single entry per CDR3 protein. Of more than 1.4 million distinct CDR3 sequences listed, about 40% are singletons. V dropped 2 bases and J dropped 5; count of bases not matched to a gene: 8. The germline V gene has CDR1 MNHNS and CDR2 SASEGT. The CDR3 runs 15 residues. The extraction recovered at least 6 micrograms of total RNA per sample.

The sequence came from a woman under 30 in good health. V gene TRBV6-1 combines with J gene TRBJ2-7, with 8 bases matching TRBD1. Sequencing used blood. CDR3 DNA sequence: TGTGCCAGCAGTGAACGGTCAGGGGGCAGCGACGAGCAGTACTTC. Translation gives CASSERSGGSDEQYF.